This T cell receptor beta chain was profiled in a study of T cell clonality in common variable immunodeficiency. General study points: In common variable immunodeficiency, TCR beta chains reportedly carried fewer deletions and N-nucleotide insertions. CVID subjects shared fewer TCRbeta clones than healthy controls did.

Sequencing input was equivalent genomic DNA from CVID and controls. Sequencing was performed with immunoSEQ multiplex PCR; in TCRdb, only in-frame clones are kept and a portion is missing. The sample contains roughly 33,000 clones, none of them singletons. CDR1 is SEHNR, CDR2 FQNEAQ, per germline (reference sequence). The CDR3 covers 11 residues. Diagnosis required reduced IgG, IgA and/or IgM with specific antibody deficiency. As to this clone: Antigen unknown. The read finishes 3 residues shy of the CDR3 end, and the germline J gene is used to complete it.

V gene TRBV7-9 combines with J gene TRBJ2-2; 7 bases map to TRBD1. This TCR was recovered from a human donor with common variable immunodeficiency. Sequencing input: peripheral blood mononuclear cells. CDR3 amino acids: CASSLGTGLFF. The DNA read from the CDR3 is TGTGCCAGCAGCTTAGGGACAGGG.